These 9 T cell receptor beta chains were all obtained from the same sample, sequenced in a study of blood T cell repertoires in COVID-19 (dated by TCRdb to the early 2020s). Libraries were prepared through the immunoSEQ multiplex PCR assay. In its TCRdb copy, this immuneACCESS table keeps in-frame sequences only and misses some clones. Where compared with another copy, unresolved V genes explain less than half of these, and the others have no known cause. The table for this sample lists about 300,000 clones; 88% of them were counted only once. Roughly 9% of the sample is held by the ten biggest clonotypes. Sequences were obtained from peripheral blood. These receptors all come from a man aged 18 to 30 with active or convalescent COVID-19.

In nucleotides, the CDR3 is TGTGCCAGCAGCCAAGGACAGGGGGCGGTTTACGAGCAGTACTTC. As protein: CASSQGQGAVYEQYF. The genes are TRBV4-2 and TRBJ2-7; 10 bases fit TRBD1. Germline values: CDR1 LGHNA, CDR2 YNFKEQ. V gave up 1 base and J gave up 4 bases; unmatched junction bases: 4. The CDR3 sequence is 15 residues long.

The chain joins TRBV19 to TRBJ1-1; 9 bases match TRBD1. From germline, CDR1 is LNHDA and CDR2 SQIVND (reference sequence). The CDR3 length is 13 residues. V dropped 4 bases and J dropped 11; count of bases not matched to a gene: 8. CDR3 sequence: CASSSGTGSPAFF. The DNA for the CDR3 is TGTGCCAGTAGTAGCGGGACAGGGAGTCCGGCTTTCTTT.

The J gene is TRBJ1-5, the V gene TRBV7-9; 8 nucleotides align to TRBD1. CDR3 length equals 15 residues. Germline V gene lookup returns CDR1 SEHNR and CDR2 FQNEAQ (reference sequence). V gave up 5 bases and J gave up 4 bases; unmatched junction bases: 7. Written as DNA, the CDR3 is TGTGCCAGCAGCCCCGGACAGGGTGGGAATCAGCCCCAGCATTTT. It yields the protein CASSPGQGGNQPQHF.

The CDR3 spells CASSFISGVYNEQFF. DNA for the CDR3: TGTGCCAGCAGCTTTATTAGCGGGGTGTACAATGAGCAGTTCTTC. This chain uses TRBV7-2 with TRBJ2-1; 8 bases fit TRBD2. With V trimmed by 3 bases and J by 4 bases, 5 bases remained unmatched. The length of the CDR3 is 15 residues. CDR1 is SGHTA and CDR2 is FQGNSA in the germline V gene.

The CDR3 nucleotides read TGCAGTGCTAGTCGCAGGCCTCTGACATCAAGGCAAGAGACCCAGTACTTC. The encoded protein is CSASRRPLTSRQETQYF. The chain joins TRBV20-1 to TRBJ2-5; D is uncertain. Trimming removed 3 bases from V and 2 bases from J, with 22 bases in between. This CDR3 contains 17 residues. CDR1 is DFQATT and CDR2 is SNEGSKA in the germline V gene (reference sequence).

The V gene is TRBV5-4, the J gene TRBJ2-7; a weak D match, TRBD1 (5 bases). This CDR3 is 15 amino acids long. Trimming shortened V by 0 bases and J by 3 bases, and 13 bases separated the two germline ends. The germline V gene encodes CDR1 SGHNT and CDR2 YYREEE (reference sequence). DNA for the CDR3: TGTGCCAGCAGCTTGGATCGGTCAGGGATCTACGAGCAGTACTTC. Residues: CASSLDRSGIYEQYF.

The V call is TRBV25-1, the J call TRBJ1-3; no definite D call. This CDR3 is 17 amino acids long. The germline gives CDR1 MGHDK, CDR2 SYGVNS. The germline V and J ends were trimmed by 1 base and 1 base, with 14 bases remaining between them. CDR3 nucleotide sequence: TGTGCCAGCAGTGAATGGTTGGCAGGTTCTTCTGGAAACACCATATATTTT. As protein: CASSEWLAGSSGNTIYF. The full variable domain, completed using reference TRBV25-1 and TRBJ1-3, is EADIYQTPRYLVIGTGKKITLECSQTMGHDKMYWYQQDPGMELHLIHYSYGVNSTEKGDLSSESTVSRIRTEHFPLTLESARPSHTSQYLCASSEWLAGSSGNTIYFGEGSWLTVV.

The rearrangement joins TRBV5-6 to TRBJ2-1; 9 bases line up with TRBD2. CDR1 and CDR2 (germline): SGHDT, YYEEEE. The CDR3 spans 16 residues. Trimming cost V 1 base and J 4 bases; bases outside gene matches: 6. The CDR3 coding sequence is TGTGCCAGCAGCTTGAGCGGGGGGCCGGCGTACAATGAGCAGTTCTTC. Amino acids: CASSLSGGPAYNEQFF.

The V gene is TRBV7-2, the J gene TRBJ2-1, with TRBD2 matching 9 bases. J gave up 4 bases and V 4 bases, and 11 bases lay outside the gene matches. Per germline, CDR1 SGHTA and CDR2 FQGNSA. CDR3 length: 17 amino acids. The CDR3 loop reads CASSSLVWAGGYNEQFF. For the CDR3, the DNA is TGTGCCAGCAGCTCCCTTGTGTGGGCGGGGGGGTACAATGAGCAGTTCTTC.